Below, 10 T cell receptor beta chains from the same sample are listed, as sequenced in a study of blood T cell repertoires in COVID-19. The repertoire was sequenced with immunoSEQ multiplex PCR; TCRdb's copy has only in-frame clones and lacks some. The sample consists of 45,000 to 55,000 clones, approximately 88% of them appearing once. Sequenced input: peripheral blood. The receptors stem from a human donor in a cohort sampled during active COVID-19.

The rearrangement joins TRBV5-1 to TRBJ1-2, with TRBD1 matching 9 bases. The CDR3 totals 13 residues. Germline-derived CDR1 and CDR2 are SGHRS and YFSETQ. The V and J ends lost 4 bases and 8 bases, in that order; junction bases with no gene match: 6. DNA of the CDR3: TGCGCCAGCAGCCGGGGACAGGGAGAGGGCTACACCTTC. Residues: CASSRGQGEGYTF.

This clone was seen just once. The rearrangement uses TRBV6-6 and TRBJ1-2; unclear D gene. Germline V gene lookup returns CDR1 MNHNY and CDR2 SVGAGI (reference sequence). The germline V and J ends were trimmed by 5 bases and 1 base, with 11 bases remaining between them. This CDR3 has 14 amino acids. CDR3 DNA: TGTGCCAGCAGTCCCGGGAGCAATAACTATGGCTACACCTTC. Its translation: CASSPGSNNYGYTF.

This rearrangement joins TRBV19 to TRBJ2-2; 10 positions agree with TRBD1. This CDR3 spans 17 amino acids. Germline V gene sequence: CDR1 LNHDA, CDR2 SQIVND (reference sequence). Trimming removed 2 bases from V and 6 bases from J; junction bases left unmatched: 9. The CDR3 reads CASSITGGQGMSGELFF. As DNA, the CDR3 is TGTGCCAGTAGTATAACTGGGGGACAGGGGATGTCCGGGGAGCTGTTTTTT.

This sequence joins TRBV2 and TRBJ1-1; D unclear. Trimming pared 7 bases from V and 2 bases from J, leaving 11 bases between. Per germline, CDR1 SNHLY and CDR2 FYNNEI. This CDR3 comprises 13 residues. The CDR3 DNA follows: TGTGCCAGCAAGGCACAGCTCAACACTGAAGCTTTCTTT. This sequence encodes CASKAQLNTEAFF. Drawing the rest from reference TRBV2 and TRBJ1-1, the complete variable domain is EPEVTQTPSHQVTQMGQEVILRCVPISNHLYFYWYRQILGQKVEFLVSFYNNEISEKSEIFDDQFSVERPDGSNFTLKIRSTKLEDSAMYFCASKAQLNTEAFFGQGTRLTVV.

The rearrangement joins TRBV5-6 to TRBJ1-3; 9 nucleotides match TRBD1. Germline trimming cut 5 bases from V and 3 bases from J; bases unmatched to any gene: 6. The CDR3 extends over 15 amino acids. CDR1 SGHDT and CDR2 YYEEEE come from the germline V gene. The CDR3 DNA follows: TGTGCCAGCAGTCGACAGGGGGGATATGGAAACACCATATATTTT. Encoded protein: CASSRQGGYGNTIYF.

The chain couples TRBV7-3 to TRBJ2-7; 10 bases line up with TRBD1. V was pared by 0 bases and J by 2 bases, with 4 bases of the junction left unmatched. CDR3 length: 16 residues. Germline V gene lookup returns CDR1 SGHTA and CDR2 FQGTGA. This CDR3 reads CASSLTPGQGAYEQYF. The CDR3 DNA follows: TGTGCCAGCAGCTTAACGCCCGGACAGGGGGCCTACGAGCAGTACTTC.

The chain carries TRBV19 and TRBJ2-5, with D unresolved. CDR1 is LNHDA and CDR2 is SQIVND in the germline V gene (reference sequence). V lost 3 bases and J lost 6, with 5 bases in between. The CDR3 runs 11 residues. CDR3 amino acids: CASSIGQTQYF. The CDR3 DNA sequence: TGTGCCAGTAGTATCGGTCAGACCCAGTACTTC. The entire variable domain, with the rest obtained from reference TRBV19 and TRBJ2-5, is as follows: DGGITQSPKYLFRKEGQNVTLSCEQNLNHDAMYWYRQDPGQGLRLIYYSQIVNDFQKGDIAEGYSVSREKKESFPLTVTSAQKNPTAFYLCASSIGQTQYFGPGTRLLVL.

V usage is TRBV3-1 (or the pseudogene TRBV3-2) and J usage is TRBJ2-7; perhaps TRBD2 as D (6 bases). Germline values: CDR1 LGHDT, CDR2 YNNKEL (reference sequence). The CDR3 length is 15 residues. Between the trimmed V and J ends, which lost 0 bases and 3 bases, there was a span of 12 bases. CDR3 sequence (DNA): TGTGCCAGCAGCCAAGATCGCAGCGGGCGCTACGAGCAGTACTTC. Translating gives CASSQDRSGRYEQYF.

The chain has TRBV19 and TRBJ1-2; the match to TRBD1 covers 8 bases. Germline V gene data show CDR1 as LNHDA and CDR2 as SQIVND (reference sequence). Unmatched junction bases numbered 6, after V lost 5 bases and J lost 7 bases. This CDR3 has 13 residues. The DNA of the CDR3 is TGTGCCAGTAGTTACTCAGGGGGCGTTGGCTACACCTTC. Amino acid sequence: CASSYSGGVGYTF.

J is TRBJ1-6 and V is TRBV5-1; D gene unclear. Germline V gene data show CDR1 as SGHRS and CDR2 as YFSETQ. This CDR3 is built from 16 residues. Trimming cost V 5 bases and J 9 bases, with 21 bases left between them. CDR3 region: CASSQSAGGLSSPLHF. As DNA, the CDR3 is TGCGCCAGCAGTCAGAGCGCGGGCGGATTGAGTTCACCCCTCCACTTT.